This T cell receptor (beta chain) is drawn from a study of T cell responses to AZD1222 COVID-19 vaccine. The method was immunoSEQ multiplex PCR; TCRdb's version includes in-frame clones alone and lacks a portion of them. The sample consists of 250,000 to 300,000 clones, 94% of them appearing once. Whole-study results and caveats: Repertoires were sampled only after the peak T cell response. Mostly white British, mostly female donors; authors suggested clonal diversity may be underestimated.

Points on this clone: Its specificity is not known.

The V end was cut by 0 bases, the J end by 8 bases, with 10 bases between. This CDR3 has 13 amino acids. Germline CDR1 reads LNHDA; CDR2 reads SQIVND (reference sequence). Sequenced material: peripheral blood, taken 28 days after the second AZD1222 dose. The J gene is TRBJ1-2, the V gene TRBV19; a possible D gene is TRBD1 (5 bases). The TCR originated in an adult who received the AZD1222 COVID-19 vaccine. CDR3 protein: CASSIDRAGGYTF. CDR3 DNA sequence: TGTGCCAGTAGTATAGACAGGGCGGGCGGCTACACCTTC.